The clone carrying this TCR beta chain was recorded a few times. The antigen is not known. This sample is part of a study of blood T cells in healthy people across ages. The authors ran a second PCR of about 7 to 12 cycles using a sample-barcoded 5' primer and a J-beta primer mix. A single record per CDR3 protein comes from TCRdb applying MiXCR to the 5' RACE reads. Of a few hundred thousand distinct CDR3 sequences listed, roughly a quarter were seen once; the top ten hold approximately 3.6%. V was clipped by 4 bases and J by 6 bases; unmatched bases: 12. The CDR3 is made up of 14 amino acids. Looked up from germline, CDR1 is GTSNPN and CDR2 is SVGIG (reference sequence). Study-wide findings and caveats: Not knowing donor CMV status may have confounded expanded clonotype changes. There was a strong correlation between TCR beta diversity and naive T cell percentage.

The data were also submitted as part of a second study, on T cells of mothers and their children. That paper notes: RNA was extracted, and all of it went into cDNA synthesis at 1.5 ug per 15 ul. Versus unrelated pairs, overlap was slightly higher in related mother-child pairs, without reaching significance.

Material for sequencing was blood. This chain connects TRBV30 to TRBJ2-7, with 7 bases matching TRBD1. This TCR derives from a boy between 2 and 15 years old in good health. The CDR3 sequence is CAWILGTASTEQYF. The CDR3 DNA reads as TGTGCCTGGATCCTCGGGACAGCTTCGACCGAGCAGTACTTC.